This TCR beta chain was obtained from a study of T cells in Graves' hyperthyroidism and ophthalmopathy. Findings of the study overall: Ophthalmopathy onset followed model prediction by a median about six months. Classification by a 13 V-J model distinguished ophthalmopathy from stable hyperthyroidism. Most clonotypes that expanded in the thyroid above 0.001 also showed up in blood.

Notes on this clonotype: What it binds is not known.

This CDR3 is 14 amino acids long. Trimming stripped 3 bases from V and 0 bases from J, with 7 bases between. The germline CDR1 and CDR2 sequences are LNHNV and YYDKDF (reference sequence). Researchers barred patients who had uncontrolled infection, other autoimmune disease, pregnancy or lactation. RNA transcripts yielded amplified TCR beta CDR3 regions. The HTBI primer set was used in a first-round RT-PCR of the TCR CDR3. Each CDR3 protein gets one entry after TCRdb re-called the multiplex PCR reads with MiXCR. This sample has about 640,000 distinct CDR3 sequences, with about 20% found just once. The sample comprised blood. The rearrangement links TRBV15 to TRBJ2-3; D gene uncertain. This clonotype was obtained from a man between 25 and 39 years old with Graves' ophthalmopathy. The CDR3 protein is CATSRAQSTDTQYF. CDR3 DNA sequence: TGTGCCACCAGCAGGGCTCAGAGCACAGATACGCAGTATTTT.